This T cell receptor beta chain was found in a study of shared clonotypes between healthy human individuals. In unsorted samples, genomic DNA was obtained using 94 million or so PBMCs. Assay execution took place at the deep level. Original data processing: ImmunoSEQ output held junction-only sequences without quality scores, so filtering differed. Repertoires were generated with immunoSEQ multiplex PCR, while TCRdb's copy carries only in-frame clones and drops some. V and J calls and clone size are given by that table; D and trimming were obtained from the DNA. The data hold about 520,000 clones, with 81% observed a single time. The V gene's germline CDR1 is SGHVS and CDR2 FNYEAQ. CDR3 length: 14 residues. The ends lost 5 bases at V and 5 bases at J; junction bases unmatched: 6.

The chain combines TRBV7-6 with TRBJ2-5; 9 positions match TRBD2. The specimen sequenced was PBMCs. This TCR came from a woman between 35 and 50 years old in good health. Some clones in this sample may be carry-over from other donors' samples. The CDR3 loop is CASSTRTSEETQYF. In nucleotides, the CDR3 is TGTGCCAGCAGCACAAGGACTAGCGAGGAGACCCAGTACTTC.